This T cell receptor beta chain was sequenced for a study of blood T cells in healthy people across ages. Study results and limitations: Among long-lived donors, naive CD4+ cells were more numerous and diversity higher than in aged donors. Diversity figures derived from one million T cells were judged to underestimate the true value.

In the case of this clonotype: What it recognizes is unknown.

With 6 bases clipped from V and 13 bases from J, the junction kept 16 bases outside the gene matches. The CDR3 loop spans 14 amino acids. CDR1 and CDR2 (germline): MNHEY, SMNVEV (reference sequence). The second PCR ran about 6 to 12 cycles with a sample-barcoded 5' primer and J-beta primers. All cDNA molecules were each tagged by a template-switch adaptor with 12 random nucleotides. TCRdb re-called the 5' RACE reads through MiXCR, storing one row per CDR3 protein. The table lists 700,000 to 900,000 distinct CDR3 sequences, 20% to 30% of them singletons. These data also featured in a second study, about T cells of mothers and their children. As reported in that work: Three healthy Caucasian mothers and their six children donated.

V usage is TRBV27 and J usage is TRBJ2-5; 8 bases agree with TRBD2. This TCR came from a boy between 10 and 17 years old in good health. Source material: blood. The CDR3 reads CASSPPGVAGPRYF. CDR3 sequence (DNA): TGTGCCAGCAGCCCTCCTGGGGTAGCGGGGCCGCGGTACTTC.